The present TCR beta chain was sequenced within a study of blood T cell repertoires in COVID-19. The wider study: PBMCs, B-cell-depleted T cells, or T cells provided the cDNA or gDNA that made up the material.

This CDR3 region has 19 residues. CDR1 is SGHDN, CDR2 FVKESK, per germline. J was trimmed by 5 bases and V by 3 bases; bases with no gene match: 17. This table comes from immunoSEQ multiplex PCR, and its TCRdb copy is limited to in-frame clones, with some not included. In the table there are 150,000 to 200,000 clones, roughly 88% of which are singletons. The specimen sequenced was peripheral blood. The rearrangement uses TRBV14 and TRBJ2-3; TRBD1 agrees at 10 bases. This sequence originates from a woman of 80 years or more with active or convalescent COVID-19. The CDR3 spells CASSQENRDRGLPRDTQYF. In DNA, the CDR3 is TGTGCCAGCAGCCAGGAGAACCGGGACAGGGGCCTACCGCGAGATACGCAGTATTTT.